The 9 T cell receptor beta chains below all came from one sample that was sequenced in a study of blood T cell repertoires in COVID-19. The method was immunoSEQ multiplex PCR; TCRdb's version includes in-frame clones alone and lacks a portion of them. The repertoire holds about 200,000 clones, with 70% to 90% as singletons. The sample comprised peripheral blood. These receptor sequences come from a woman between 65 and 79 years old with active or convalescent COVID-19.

CDR3 amino acids: CASRGLAEIYQETQYF. DNA of the CDR3: TGTGCCAGCAGAGGACTAGCAGAGATTTACCAAGAGACCCAGTACTTC. The chain links TRBV9 to TRBJ2-5; 8 positions match TRBD2. The CDR3 covers 16 residues. J lost 0 bases, V lost 5 bases, and 9 bases had no gene match. CDR1 SGDLS and CDR2 YYNGEE come from the germline V gene.

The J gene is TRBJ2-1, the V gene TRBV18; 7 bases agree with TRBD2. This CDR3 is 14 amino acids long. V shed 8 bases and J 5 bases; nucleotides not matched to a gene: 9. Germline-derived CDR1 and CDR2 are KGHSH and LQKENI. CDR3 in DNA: TGTGCCAGCCTACCGGCTAGCGGTCACAATGAGCAGTTCTTC. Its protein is CASLPASGHNEQFF.

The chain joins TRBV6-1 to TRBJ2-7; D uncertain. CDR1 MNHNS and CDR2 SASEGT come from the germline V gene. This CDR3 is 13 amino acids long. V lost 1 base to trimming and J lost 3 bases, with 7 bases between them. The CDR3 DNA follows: TGTGCCAGCAGTGAAGACTCCCACTACGAGCAGTACTTC. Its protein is CASSEDSHYEQYF.

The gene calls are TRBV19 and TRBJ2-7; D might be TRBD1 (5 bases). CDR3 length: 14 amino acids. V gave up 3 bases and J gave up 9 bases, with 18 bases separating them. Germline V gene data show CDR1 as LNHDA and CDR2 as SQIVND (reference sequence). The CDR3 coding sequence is TGTGCCAGTAGTATTGCCTGGGGCGATACGGGGCAGTACTTC. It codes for CASSIAWGDTGQYF.

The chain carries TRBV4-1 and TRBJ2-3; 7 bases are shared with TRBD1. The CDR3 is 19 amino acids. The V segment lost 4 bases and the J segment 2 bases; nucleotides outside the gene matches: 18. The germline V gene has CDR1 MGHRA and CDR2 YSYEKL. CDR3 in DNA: TGCGCCAGCAGCCTCAAAGGACCACCTGGGCAGGGGGTCACAGATACGCAGTATTTT. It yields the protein CASSLKGPPGQGVTDTQYF.

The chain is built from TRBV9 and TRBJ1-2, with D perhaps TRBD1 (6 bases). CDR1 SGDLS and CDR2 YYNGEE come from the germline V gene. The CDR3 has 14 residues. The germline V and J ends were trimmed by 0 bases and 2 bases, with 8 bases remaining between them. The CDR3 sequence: CASSVDQGNYGYTF. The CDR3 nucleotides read TGTGCCAGCAGCGTAGACCAGGGGAACTATGGCTACACCTTC.

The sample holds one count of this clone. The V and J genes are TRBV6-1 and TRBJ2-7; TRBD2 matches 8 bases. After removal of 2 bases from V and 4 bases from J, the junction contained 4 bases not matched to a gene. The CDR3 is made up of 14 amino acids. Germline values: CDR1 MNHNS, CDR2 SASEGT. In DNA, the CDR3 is TGTGCCAGCAGTGAAACTAGCGGACCTTACGAGCAGTACTTC. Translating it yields CASSETSGPYEQYF.

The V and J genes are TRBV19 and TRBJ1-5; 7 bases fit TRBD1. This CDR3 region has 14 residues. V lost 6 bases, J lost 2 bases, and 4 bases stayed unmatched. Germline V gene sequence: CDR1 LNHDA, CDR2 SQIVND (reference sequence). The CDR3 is CASSKTGGNQPQHF. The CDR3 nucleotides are TGTGCCAGTAGCAAAACAGGGGGCAATCAGCCCCAGCATTTT. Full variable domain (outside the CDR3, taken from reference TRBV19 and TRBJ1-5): DGGITQSPKYLFRKEGQNVTLSCEQNLNHDAMYWYRQDPGQGLRLIYYSQIVNDFQKGDIAEGYSVSREKKESFPLTVTSAQKNPTAFYLCASSKTGGNQPQHFGDGTRLSIL.

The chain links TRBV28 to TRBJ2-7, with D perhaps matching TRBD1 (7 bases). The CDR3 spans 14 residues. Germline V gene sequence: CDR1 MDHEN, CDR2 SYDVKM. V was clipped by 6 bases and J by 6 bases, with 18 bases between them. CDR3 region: CASSLTGRRGEQYF. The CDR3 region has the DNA TGTGCCAGCAGCCTGACAGGGAGGAGAGGCGAGCAGTACTTC.